The text below deals with one T cell receptor beta chain. The assay was immunoSEQ multiplex PCR, and TCRdb's table has in-frame clones only and misses some. This table holds approximately 260,000 clones, approximately 88% found once. This entry is derived from a study of blood T cell repertoires in COVID-19. CDR1 is SGHNT, CDR2 YYREEE, per germline (reference sequence). Trimming left V 4 bases short and J 1 base short, with 14 bases between. There are 15 residues in the CDR3. This receptor was taken from a man aged 50 to 60 with acute or convalescent COVID-19. The chain is built from TRBV5-4 and TRBJ2-5; possible D gene TRBD2, 6 bases. Sequencing was carried out using peripheral blood. The CDR3 DNA follows: TGTGCCAGCAGCCCGGACGGAGGGAGCCAAGAGACCCAGTACTTC. Translation: CASSPDGGSQETQYF. The full variable domain, in which reference TRBV5-4 and TRBJ2-5 provide the parts outside the CDR3, is ETGVTQSPTHLIKTRGQQVTLRCSSQSGHNTVSWYQQALGQGPQFIFQYYREEENGRGNFPPRFSGLQFPNYSSELNVNALELDDSALYLCASSPDGGSQETQYFGPGTRLLVL.